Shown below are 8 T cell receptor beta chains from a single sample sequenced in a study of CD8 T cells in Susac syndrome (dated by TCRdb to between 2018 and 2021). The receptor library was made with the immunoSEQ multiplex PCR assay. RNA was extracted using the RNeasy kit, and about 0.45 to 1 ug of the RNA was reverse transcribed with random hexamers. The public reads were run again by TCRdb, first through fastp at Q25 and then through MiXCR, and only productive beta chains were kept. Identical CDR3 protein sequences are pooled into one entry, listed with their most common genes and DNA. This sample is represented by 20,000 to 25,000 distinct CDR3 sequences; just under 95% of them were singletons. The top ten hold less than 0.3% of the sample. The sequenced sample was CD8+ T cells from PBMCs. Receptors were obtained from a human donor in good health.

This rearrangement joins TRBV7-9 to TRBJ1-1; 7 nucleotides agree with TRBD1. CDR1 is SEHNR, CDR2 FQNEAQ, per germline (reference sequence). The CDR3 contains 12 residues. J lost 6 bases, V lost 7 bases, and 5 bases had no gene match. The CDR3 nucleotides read TGTGCCAGCACTCCAGGGGGGGCTGAAGCTTTCTTT. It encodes CASTPGGAEAFF.

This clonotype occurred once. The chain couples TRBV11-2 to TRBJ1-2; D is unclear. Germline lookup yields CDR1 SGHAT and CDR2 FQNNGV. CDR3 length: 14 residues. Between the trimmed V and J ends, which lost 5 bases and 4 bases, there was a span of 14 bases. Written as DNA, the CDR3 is TGTGCCAGCAGCCCTTTGTCCGACTTCTATGGCTACACCTTC. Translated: CASSPLSDFYGYTF. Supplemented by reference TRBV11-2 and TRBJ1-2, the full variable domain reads EAGVAQSPRYKIIEKRQSVAFWCNPISGHATLYWYQQILGQGPKLLIQFQNNGVVDDSQLPKDRFSAERLKGVDSTLKIQPAKLEDSAVYLCASSPLSDFYGYTFGSGTRLTVV.

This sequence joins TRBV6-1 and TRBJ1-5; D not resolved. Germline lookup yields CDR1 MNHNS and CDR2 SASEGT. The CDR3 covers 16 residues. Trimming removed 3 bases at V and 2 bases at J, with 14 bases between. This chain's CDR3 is CASSDSPGKGNQPQHF. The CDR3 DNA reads TGTGCCAGCAGTGATTCCCCGGGTAAGGGCAATCAGCCCCAGCATTTT.

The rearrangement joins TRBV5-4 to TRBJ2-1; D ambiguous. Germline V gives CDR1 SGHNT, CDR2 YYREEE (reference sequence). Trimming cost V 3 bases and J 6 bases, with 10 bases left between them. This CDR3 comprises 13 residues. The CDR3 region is CASSSHDINEQFF. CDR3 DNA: TGTGCCAGCAGCTCCCACGACATCAATGAGCAGTTCTTC.

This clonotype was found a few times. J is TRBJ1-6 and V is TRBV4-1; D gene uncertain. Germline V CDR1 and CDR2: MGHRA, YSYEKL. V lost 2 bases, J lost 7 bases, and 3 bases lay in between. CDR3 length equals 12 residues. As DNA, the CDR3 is TGCGCCAGCAGCCAAATAAATTCACCCCTCCACTTT. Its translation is CASSQINSPLHF.

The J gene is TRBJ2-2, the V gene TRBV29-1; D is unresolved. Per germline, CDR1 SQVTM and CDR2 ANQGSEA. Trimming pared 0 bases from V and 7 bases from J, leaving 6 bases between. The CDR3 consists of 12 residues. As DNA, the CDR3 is TGCAGCGTTGAAGATAGGAACGGGGAGCTGTTTTTT. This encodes CSVEDRNGELFF.

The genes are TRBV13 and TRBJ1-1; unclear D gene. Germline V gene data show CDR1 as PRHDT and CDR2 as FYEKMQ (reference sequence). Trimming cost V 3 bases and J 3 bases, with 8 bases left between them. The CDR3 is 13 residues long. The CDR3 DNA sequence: TGTGCCAGCAGCTTTGTGGGATACACTGAAGCTTTCTTT. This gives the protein CASSFVGYTEAFF. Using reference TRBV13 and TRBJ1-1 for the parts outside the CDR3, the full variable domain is AAGVIQSPRHLIKEKRETATLKCYPIPRHDTVYWYQQGPGQDPQFLISFYEKMQSDKGSIPDRFSAQQFSDYHSELNMSSLELGDSALYFCASSFVGYTEAFFGQGTRLTVV.

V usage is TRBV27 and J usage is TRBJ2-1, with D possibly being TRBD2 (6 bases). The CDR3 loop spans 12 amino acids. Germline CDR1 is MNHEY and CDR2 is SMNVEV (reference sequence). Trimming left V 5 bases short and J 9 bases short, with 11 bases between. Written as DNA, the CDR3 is TGTGCCAGCAGTCCGCCGGGACTTGAGCAGTTCTTC. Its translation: CASSPPGLEQFF.